This T cell receptor (beta chain) was found in a study of blood T cell repertoires in COVID-19. Study as a whole: The United States, Italy and Spain were the sources of the acute and convalescent COVID-19 samples. T cells, B-cell-depleted T cells, or PBMCs supplied cDNA or gDNA.

In the original analysis: Scientists estimated how many nucleated cells there were by amplifying reference gene primers. TCRdb's table, derived via immunoSEQ multiplex PCR, lists solely in-frame clones and lacks some. V and J calls and clone size are copied from that table; D and trimming were computed from the DNA. The sample comprises 35,000 to 50,000 clones, 83% of which are singletons, and over 5% rests with the top ten. The CDR3 runs to 13 residues. Germline CDR1 is SEHNR and CDR2 is FQNEAQ (reference sequence). Trimming stripped 5 bases from V and 4 bases from J, with 9 bases between. The source is a woman of 80 years or more with acute or convalescent COVID-19. The sequencing sample was made of peripheral blood. The chain recombines TRBV7-9 with TRBJ1-5; TRBD1 might be the D (5 bases). The CDR3 bases are TGTGCCAGCAGCGTCGACAGTAATCAGCCCCAGCATTTT. Translated: CASSVDSNQPQHF.